These 7 T cell receptor beta chains share one sample of origin, sequenced in a study of cytomegalovirus exposure and HLA in healthy donors. Produced via immunoSEQ multiplex PCR; TCRdb's table is partial and in-frame only. The table shows under 200,000 clones, with roughly 84% occurring only once. The sequenced material came from PBMCs. The receptor source for this set is a man younger than 35 in good health and CMV-seropositive.

In its sample, this clone was seen once. The J gene is TRBJ2-5, the V gene TRBV9; a possible D gene is TRBD2 (6 bases). Germline V gene sequence: CDR1 SGDLS, CDR2 YYNGEE. CDR3 size: 15 residues. V lost 2 bases and J 4 bases, leaving 15 bases between the germline ends. CDR3 in amino acids: CASSVSWGVGETQYF. CDR3 in DNA: TGTGCCAGCAGCGTGAGTTGGGGGGTTGGAGAGACCCAGTACTTC.

The V call is TRBV7-2, the J call TRBJ2-7, with 11 bases that match TRBD1. V lost 4 bases and J lost 4; bases outside the gene matches: 6. The CDR3 length is 15 residues. Germline CDR1 reads SGHTA; CDR2 reads FQGNSA. CDR3 amino acids: CASSSGGQGAYEQYF. The CDR3 nucleotides are TGTGCCAGCAGCTCGGGTGGACAGGGGGCTTACGAGCAGTACTTC.

The chain couples TRBV10-1 to TRBJ2-7; 8 bases map to TRBD2. V was clipped by 0 bases and J by 6 bases; unmatched bases: 16. Germline V gene lookup returns CDR1 WNHNN and CDR2 SYGVQD (reference sequence). This CDR3 spans 18 amino acids. The CDR3 sequence is CASSESTSGPYRSLEQYF. The CDR3 DNA reads TGCGCCAGCAGTGAGTCTACTAGCGGTCCGTACCGCTCACTCGAGCAGTACTTC.

The rearrangement joins TRBV4-3 to TRBJ2-3, with 8 bases that match TRBD2. Germline assignment: CDR1 LGHNA and CDR2 YSLEER. This CDR3 region has 12 residues. Trimming took 8 bases from V and 12 from J; bases not matched to a gene: 10. The CDR3 DNA reads TGCGCCAGCGCCCGGGGGGGAGGGCCTCAGTATTTT. Amino acids: CASARGGGPQYF.

V gene TRBV6-1 combines with J gene TRBJ2-7; 9 bases agree with TRBD1. Looked up from germline, CDR1 is MNHNS and CDR2 is SASEGT. This CDR3 region has 15 residues. V lost 0 bases, J lost 2 bases, and 2 bases stayed unmatched. In nucleotides, the CDR3 is TGTGCCAGCAGTGAAGCGGGACAGGGACCCTACGAGCAGTACTTC. As protein: CASSEAGQGPYEQYF.

The V call is TRBV29-1, the J call TRBJ1-2; a weak D match, TRBD1 (5 bases). V gave up 7 bases and J gave up 8 bases, with 14 bases separating them. CDR1 and CDR2 (germline): SQVTM, ANQGSEA. CDR3 length equals 11 residues. CDR3 amino acids: CSAGGSEGYTF. The CDR3 nucleotides are TGCAGCGCCGGGGGGTCTGAAGGCTACACCTTC.

The chain carries TRBV30 and TRBJ1-3; D is undetermined. The germline gives CDR1 GTSNPN, CDR2 SVGIG (reference sequence). V was cut by 2 bases and J by 3 bases, with 8 bases left in between. The CDR3 loop spans 13 amino acids. The CDR3 here is CAWSLSVGNTIYF. The CDR3 nucleotides read TGTGCCTGGAGTCTTTCGGTTGGAAACACCATATATTTT. The entire variable domain, with the rest obtained from reference TRBV30 and TRBJ1-3, is as follows: SQTIHQWPATLVQPVGSPLSLECTVEGTSNPNLYWYRQAAGRGLQLLFYSVGIGQISSEVPQNLSASRPQDRQFILSSKKLLLSDSGFYLCAWSLSVGNTIYFGEGSWLTVV.